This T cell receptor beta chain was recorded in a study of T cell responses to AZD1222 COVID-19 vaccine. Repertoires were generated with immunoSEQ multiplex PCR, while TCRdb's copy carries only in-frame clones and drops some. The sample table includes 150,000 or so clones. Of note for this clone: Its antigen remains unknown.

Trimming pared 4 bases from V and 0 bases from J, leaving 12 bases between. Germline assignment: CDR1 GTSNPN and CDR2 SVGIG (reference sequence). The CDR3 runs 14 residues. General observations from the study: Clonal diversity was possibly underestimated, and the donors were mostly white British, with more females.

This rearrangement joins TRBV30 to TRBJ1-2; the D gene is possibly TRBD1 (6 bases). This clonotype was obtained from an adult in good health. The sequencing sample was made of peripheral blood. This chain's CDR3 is CAWTGDLANYGYTF. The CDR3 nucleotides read TGTGCCTGGACAGGGGACCTTGCTAACTATGGCTACACCTTC.